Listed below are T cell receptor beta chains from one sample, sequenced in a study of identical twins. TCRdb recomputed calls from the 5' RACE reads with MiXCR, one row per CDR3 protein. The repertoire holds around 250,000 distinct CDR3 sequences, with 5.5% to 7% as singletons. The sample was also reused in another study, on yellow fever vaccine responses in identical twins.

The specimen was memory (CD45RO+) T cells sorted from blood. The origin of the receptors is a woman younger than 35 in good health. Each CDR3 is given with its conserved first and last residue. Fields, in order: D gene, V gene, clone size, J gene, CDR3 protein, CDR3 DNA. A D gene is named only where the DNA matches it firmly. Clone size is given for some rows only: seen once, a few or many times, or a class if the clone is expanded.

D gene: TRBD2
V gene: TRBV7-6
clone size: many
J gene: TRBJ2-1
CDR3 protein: CASSSGLAGGRNEQFF
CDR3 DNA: TGTGCCAGCAGCTCCGGACTAGCGGGAGGTCGGAATGAGCAGTTCTTC

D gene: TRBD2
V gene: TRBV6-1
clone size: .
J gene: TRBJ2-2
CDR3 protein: CATGGGNTGELFF
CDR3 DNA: TGTGCCACCGGCGGGGGGAACACCGGGGAGCTGTTTTTT

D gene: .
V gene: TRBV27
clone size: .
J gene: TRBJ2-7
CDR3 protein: CASSTRANYEQYF
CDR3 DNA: TGTGCCAGCAGTACGAGGGCGAACTACGAGCAGTACTTC

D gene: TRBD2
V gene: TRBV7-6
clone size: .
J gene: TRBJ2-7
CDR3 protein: CASSLVPPTGTIYEQYF
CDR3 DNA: TGTGCCAGCAGCTTAGTCCCCCCTACCGGGACTATATACGAGCAGTACTTC

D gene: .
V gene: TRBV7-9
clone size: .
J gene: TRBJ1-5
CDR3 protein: CASSFGDNQPQHF
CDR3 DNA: TGTGCCAGCAGCTTCGGGGACAATCAGCCCCAGCATTTT

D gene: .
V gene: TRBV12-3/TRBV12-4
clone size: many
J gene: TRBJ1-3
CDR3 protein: CATPSPFPSSGNTIYF
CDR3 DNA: TGTGCCACCCCCTCTCCGTTTCCCAGCTCTGGAAACACCATATATTTT

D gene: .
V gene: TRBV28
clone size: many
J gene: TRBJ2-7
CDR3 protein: CASSFNRFRSYEQYF
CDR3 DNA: TGTGCCAGCAGTTTCAATAGGTTCCGCTCCTACGAGCAGTACTTC

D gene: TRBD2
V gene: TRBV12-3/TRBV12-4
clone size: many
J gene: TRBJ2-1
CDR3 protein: CASSRGGLAGLEQFF
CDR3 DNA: TGTGCCAGCAGTAGGGGGGGACTAGCGGGACTAGAGCAGTTCTTC

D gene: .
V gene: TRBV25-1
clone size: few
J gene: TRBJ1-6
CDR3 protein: CASMGGLNNSPLHF
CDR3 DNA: TGTGCCAGCATGGGGGGACTGAATAATTCACCCCTCCACTTT

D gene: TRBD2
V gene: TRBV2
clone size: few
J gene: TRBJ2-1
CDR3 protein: CASRPTSGGQRNEQFF
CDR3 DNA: TGTGCCAGCAGACCGACTAGCGGGGGGCAACGAAATGAGCAGTTCTTC

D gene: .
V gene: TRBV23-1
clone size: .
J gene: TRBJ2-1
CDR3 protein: CASSQVVGASSYNEQFF
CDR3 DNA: TGCGCCAGCAGTCAAGTGGTAGGGGCTAGCTCCTACAATGAGCAGTTCTTC

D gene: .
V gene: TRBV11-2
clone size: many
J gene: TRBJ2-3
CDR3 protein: CASTLVATTDTQYF
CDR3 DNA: TGTGCCAGCACTTTAGTGGCCACCACAGATACGCAGTATTTT

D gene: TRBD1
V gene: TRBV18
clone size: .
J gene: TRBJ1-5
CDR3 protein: CASSQQGQINQPQHF
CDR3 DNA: TGTGCCAGCTCCCAACAGGGACAGATCAATCAGCCCCAGCATTTT

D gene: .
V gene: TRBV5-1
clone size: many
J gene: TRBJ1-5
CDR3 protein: CASSVQGDSNQPQHF
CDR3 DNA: TGCGCCAGCAGCGTCCAAGGGGACAGCAATCAGCCCCAGCATTTT

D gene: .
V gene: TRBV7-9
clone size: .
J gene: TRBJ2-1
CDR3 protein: CASSPRTAGDNEQFF
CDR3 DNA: TGTGCCAGCAGCCCTCGGACAGCCGGGGACAATGAGCAGTTCTTC

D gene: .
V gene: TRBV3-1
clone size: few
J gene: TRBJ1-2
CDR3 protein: CASSPGSGFGYGYTF
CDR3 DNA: TGTGCCAGCAGCCCCGGGTCGGGGTTCGGCTATGGCTACACCTTC

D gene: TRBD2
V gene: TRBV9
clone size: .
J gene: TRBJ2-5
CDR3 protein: CASSVDGTSQETQYF
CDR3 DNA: TGTGCCAGCAGCGTAGACGGGACTAGCCAAGAGACCCAGTACTTC

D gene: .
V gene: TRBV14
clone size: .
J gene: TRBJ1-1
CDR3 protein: CASSQVAESNTEAFF
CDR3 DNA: TGTGCCAGCAGCCAAGTAGCTGAATCGAACACTGAAGCTTTCTTT

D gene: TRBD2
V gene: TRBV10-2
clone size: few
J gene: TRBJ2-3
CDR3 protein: CASSYGRLAGGLLADTQYF
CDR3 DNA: TGCGCCAGCAGTTACGGTCGGCTAGCGGGGGGGCTCCTCGCAGATACGCAGTATTTT

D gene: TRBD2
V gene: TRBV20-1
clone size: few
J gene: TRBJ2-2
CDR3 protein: CSASWAGAPTGELFF
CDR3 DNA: TGCAGTGCTAGTTGGGCGGGAGCACCCACCGGGGAGCTGTTTTTT

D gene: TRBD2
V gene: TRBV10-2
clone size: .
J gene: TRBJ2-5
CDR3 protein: CASRGPSGGPGETQYF
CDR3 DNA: TGCGCCAGCAGGGGGCCTAGCGGGGGGCCGGGGGAGACCCAGTACTTC

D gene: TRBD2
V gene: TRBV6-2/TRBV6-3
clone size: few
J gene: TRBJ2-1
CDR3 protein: CASRKPSGQWELNEQFF
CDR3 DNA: TGTGCCAGCAGGAAACCTAGCGGGCAGTGGGAACTCAATGAGCAGTTCTTC

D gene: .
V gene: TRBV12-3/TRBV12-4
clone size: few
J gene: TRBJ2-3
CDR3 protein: CASSLAGSNTDTQYF
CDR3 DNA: TGTGCCAGCAGTTTGGCTGGGAGCAACACAGATACGCAGTATTTT

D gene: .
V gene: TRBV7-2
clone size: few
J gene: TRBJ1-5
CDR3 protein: CASSPKGNQPQHF
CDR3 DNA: TGTGCCAGCAGCCCAAAAGGAAATCAGCCCCAGCATTTT

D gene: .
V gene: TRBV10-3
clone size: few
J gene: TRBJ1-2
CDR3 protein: CAISESVGALPFDGYTF
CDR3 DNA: TGTGCCATCAGTGAGTCGGTAGGGGCCCTACCCTTCGATGGCTACACCTTC

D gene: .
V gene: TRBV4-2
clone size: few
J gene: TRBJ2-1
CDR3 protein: CASSQDLGGAYNEQFF
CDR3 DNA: TGTGCCAGCAGCCAAGATCTAGGGGGGGCCTACAATGAGCAGTTCTTC

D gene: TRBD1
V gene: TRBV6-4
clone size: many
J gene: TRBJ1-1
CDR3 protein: CASRMDRGNTEAFF
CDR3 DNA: TGTGCCAGCAGAATGGACAGGGGGAACACTGAAGCTTTCTTT

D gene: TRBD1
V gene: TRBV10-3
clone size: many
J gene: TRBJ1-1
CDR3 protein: CAISERTGGMNTEAFF
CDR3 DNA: TGTGCCATCAGTGAGCGGACAGGGGGAATGAACACTGAAGCTTTCTTT

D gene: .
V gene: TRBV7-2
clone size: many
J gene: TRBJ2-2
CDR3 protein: CASSLVLDNTGELFF
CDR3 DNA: TGTGCCAGCAGCTTAGTCCTGGACAACACCGGGGAGCTGTTTTTT

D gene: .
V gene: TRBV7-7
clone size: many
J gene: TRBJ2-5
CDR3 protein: CASSLQVAETQYF
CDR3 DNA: TGTGCCAGCAGCCTACAGGTGGCGGAGACCCAGTACTTC

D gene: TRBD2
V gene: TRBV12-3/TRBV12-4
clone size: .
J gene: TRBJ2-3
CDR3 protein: CASSSPGTSGRLGTDTQYF
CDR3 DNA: TGTGCCAGCAGCTCCCCCGGGACTAGCGGGAGGTTGGGCACAGATACGCAGTATTTT

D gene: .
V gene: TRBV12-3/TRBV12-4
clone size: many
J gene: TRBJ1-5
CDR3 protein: CASSLEYRVGNQPQHF
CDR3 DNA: TGTGCCAGCAGTTTAGAATACAGGGTTGGCAATCAGCCCCAGCATTTT

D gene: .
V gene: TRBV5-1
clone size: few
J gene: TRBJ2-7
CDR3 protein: CATRGLNSYEQYF
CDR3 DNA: TGCGCCACCCGTGGACTGAACTCCTACGAGCAGTACTTC

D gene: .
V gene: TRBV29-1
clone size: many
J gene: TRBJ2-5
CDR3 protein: CSTRGGAETQYF
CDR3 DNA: TGCAGCACCAGGGGGGGAGCAGAGACCCAGTACTTC

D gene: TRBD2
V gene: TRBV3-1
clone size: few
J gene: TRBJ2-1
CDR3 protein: CASSQAGRGNEQFF
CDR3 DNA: TGTGCCAGCAGCCAAGCCGGGAGGGGCAATGAGCAGTTCTTC

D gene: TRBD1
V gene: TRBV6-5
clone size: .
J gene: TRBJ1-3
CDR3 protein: CASSSGQTGNTIYF
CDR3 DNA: TGTGCCAGCAGTTCGGGACAGACAGGAAACACCATATATTTT

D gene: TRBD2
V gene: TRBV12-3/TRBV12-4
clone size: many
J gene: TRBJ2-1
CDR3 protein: CASSPGGGEQFF
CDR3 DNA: TGTGCCAGCAGCCCGGGGGGGGGTGAGCAGTTCTTC

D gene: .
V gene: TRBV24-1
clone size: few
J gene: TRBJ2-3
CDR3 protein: CATSLGWPSTDTQYF
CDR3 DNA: TGTGCCACCAGTCTGGGGTGGCCAAGCACAGATACGCAGTATTTT

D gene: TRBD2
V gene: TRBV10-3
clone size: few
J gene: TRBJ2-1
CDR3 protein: CAISRTSGSQKSSYNEQFF
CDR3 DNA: TGTGCCATCAGTCGGACTAGCGGATCGCAAAAAAGCTCCTACAATGAGCAGTTCTTC

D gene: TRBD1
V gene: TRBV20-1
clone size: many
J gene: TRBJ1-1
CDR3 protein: CSAGGQLKYEAFF
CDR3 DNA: TGCAGTGCTGGGGGACAGCTAAAGTATGAAGCTTTCTTT

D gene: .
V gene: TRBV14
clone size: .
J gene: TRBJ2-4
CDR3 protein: CASSQDRVGKNIQYF
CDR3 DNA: TGTGCCAGCAGCCAAGATAGGGTAGGCAAAAACATTCAGTACTTC

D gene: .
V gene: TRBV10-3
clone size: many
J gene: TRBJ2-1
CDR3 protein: CAISEGVEQFF
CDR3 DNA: TGTGCCATCAGTGAGGGGGTGGAGCAGTTCTTC

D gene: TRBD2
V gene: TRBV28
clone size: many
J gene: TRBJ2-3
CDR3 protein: CASSLEAGSRTDTQYF
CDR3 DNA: TGTGCCAGCAGTTTGGAAGCGGGATCCCGCACAGATACGCAGTATTTT

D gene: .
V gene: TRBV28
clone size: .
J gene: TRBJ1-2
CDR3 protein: CASSMTGFGYTF
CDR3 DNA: TGTGCCAGCAGTATGACAGGTTTTGGCTACACCTTC

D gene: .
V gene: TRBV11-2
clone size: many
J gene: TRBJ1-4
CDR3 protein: CASSFRTAEKLFF
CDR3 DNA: TGTGCCAGCAGCTTCAGAACAGCGGAAAAACTGTTTTTT

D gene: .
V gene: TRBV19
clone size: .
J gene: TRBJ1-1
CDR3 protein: CASSTHAGADTEAFF
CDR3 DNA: TGTGCCAGTAGTACCCATGCAGGGGCGGACACTGAAGCTTTCTTT

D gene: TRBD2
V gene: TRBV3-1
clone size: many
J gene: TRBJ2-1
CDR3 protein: CASSRTPGLAAHNEQFF
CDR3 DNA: TGTGCCAGCAGCCGGACCCCGGGACTAGCGGCACACAATGAGCAGTTCTTC

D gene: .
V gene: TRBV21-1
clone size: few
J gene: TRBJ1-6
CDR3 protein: CASSNRGRNSSYNSPLHF
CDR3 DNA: TGTGCCAGCAGCAACAGGGGTAGAAATAGCTCCTATAATTCACCCCTCCACTTT

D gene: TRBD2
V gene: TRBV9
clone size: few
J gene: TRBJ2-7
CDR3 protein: CASSASPGGSDEQYF
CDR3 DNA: TGTGCCAGCAGCGCCTCACCCGGGGGGAGCGACGAGCAGTACTTC

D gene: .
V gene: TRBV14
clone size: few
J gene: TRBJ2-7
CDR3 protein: CASSLIPSEQYF
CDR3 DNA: TGTGCCAGCAGCCTCATACCGAGCGAGCAGTACTTC

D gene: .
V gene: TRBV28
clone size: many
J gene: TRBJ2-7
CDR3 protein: CASSLWYGSYEQYF
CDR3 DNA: TGTGCCAGCAGTTTATGGTACGGGTCCTACGAGCAGTACTTC

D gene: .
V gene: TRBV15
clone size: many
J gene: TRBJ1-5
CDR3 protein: CATSTGYNQPQHF
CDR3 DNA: TGTGCCACCTCGACAGGATACAATCAGCCCCAGCATTTT

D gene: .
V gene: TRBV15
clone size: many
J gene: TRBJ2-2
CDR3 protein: CATSRAGATNTGELFF
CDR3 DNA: TGTGCCACCAGCAGAGCAGGCGCTACGAACACCGGGGAGCTGTTTTTT

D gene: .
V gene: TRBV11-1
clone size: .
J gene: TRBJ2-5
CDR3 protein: CASTRMGDGETQYF
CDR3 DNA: TGTGCCAGCACCCGGATGGGGGACGGGGAGACCCAGTACTTC